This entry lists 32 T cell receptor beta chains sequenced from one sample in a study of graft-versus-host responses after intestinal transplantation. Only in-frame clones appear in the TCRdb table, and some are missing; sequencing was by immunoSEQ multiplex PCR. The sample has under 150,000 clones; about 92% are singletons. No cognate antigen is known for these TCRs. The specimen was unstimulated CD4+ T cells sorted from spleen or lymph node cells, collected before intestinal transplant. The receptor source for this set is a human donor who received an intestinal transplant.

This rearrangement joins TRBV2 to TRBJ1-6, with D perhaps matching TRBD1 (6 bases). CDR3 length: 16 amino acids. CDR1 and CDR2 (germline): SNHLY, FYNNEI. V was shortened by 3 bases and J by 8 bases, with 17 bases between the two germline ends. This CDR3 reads CASSEASGARDSPLHF. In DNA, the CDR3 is TGTGCCAGCAGTGAGGCATCAGGGGCTAGGGATTCACCCCTCCACTTT.

Written as DNA, the CDR3 is TGTGCCAGCAGCGCGGGGCCTTCCTACGAGCAGTACTTC. Translated, it gives CASSAGPSYEQYF. V usage is TRBV7-3 and J usage is TRBJ2-7; perhaps TRBD2 as D (6 bases). Trimming took off 5 bases at V and 1 base at J, with 9 bases between the two ends. The CDR3 extends over 13 amino acids. The V gene's germline CDR1 is SGHTA and CDR2 FQGTGA.

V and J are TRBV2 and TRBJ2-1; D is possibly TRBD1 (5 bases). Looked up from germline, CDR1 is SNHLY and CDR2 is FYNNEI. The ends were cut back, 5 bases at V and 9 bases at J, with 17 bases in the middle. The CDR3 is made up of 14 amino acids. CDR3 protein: CASSPNQGATEQFF. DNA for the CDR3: TGTGCCAGCAGTCCTAACCAGGGTGCCACTGAGCAGTTCTTC.

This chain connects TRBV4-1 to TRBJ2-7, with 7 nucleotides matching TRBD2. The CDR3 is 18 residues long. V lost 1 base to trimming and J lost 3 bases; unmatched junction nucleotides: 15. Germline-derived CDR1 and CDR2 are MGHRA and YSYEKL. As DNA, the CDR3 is TGCGCCAGCAGCCAAGGAATCGGCGGGGGACCCACTTACTACGAGCAGTACTTC. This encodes CASSQGIGGGPTYYEQYF.

The CDR3 loop is CASSETSGGAYEQYF. CDR3 sequence (DNA): TGTGCCAGCAGCGAGACTAGCGGGGGGGCCTACGAGCAGTACTTC. The V and J genes are TRBV7-6 and TRBJ2-7, with 14 bases aligning to TRBD2. Germline assignment: CDR1 SGHVS and CDR2 FNYEAQ. Trimming at V came to 5 bases and at J to 2 bases, leaving 2 bases not matched to a gene. The CDR3 covers 15 residues.

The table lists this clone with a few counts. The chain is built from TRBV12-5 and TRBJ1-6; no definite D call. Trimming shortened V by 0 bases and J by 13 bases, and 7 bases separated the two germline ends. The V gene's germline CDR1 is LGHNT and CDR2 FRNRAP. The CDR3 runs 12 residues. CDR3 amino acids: CASGLVPGPLHF. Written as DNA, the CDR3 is TGTGCTAGTGGTTTGGTACCTGGTCCCCTCCACTTT. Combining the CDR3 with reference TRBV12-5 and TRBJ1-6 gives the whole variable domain DARVTQTPRHKVTEMGQEVTMRCQPILGHNTVFWYRQTMMQGLELLAYFRNRAPLDDSGMPKDRFSAEMPDATLATLKIQPSEPRDSAVYFCASGLVPGPLHFGNGTRLTVT.

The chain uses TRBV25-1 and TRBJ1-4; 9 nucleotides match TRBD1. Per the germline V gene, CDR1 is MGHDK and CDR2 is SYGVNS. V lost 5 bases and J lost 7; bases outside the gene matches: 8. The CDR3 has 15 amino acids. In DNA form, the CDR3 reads TGTGCCAGCAGTATACCGACAGGGGGAAGTGAAAAACTGTTTTTT. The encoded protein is CASSIPTGGSEKLFF.

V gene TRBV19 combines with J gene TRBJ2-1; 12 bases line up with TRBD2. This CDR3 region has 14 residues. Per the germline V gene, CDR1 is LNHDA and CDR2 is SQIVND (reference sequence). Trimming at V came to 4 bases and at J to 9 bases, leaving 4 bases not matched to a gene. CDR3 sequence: CASSNGLAGFEQFF. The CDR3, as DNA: TGTGCCAGTAGTAACGGACTAGCGGGGTTTGAGCAGTTCTTC. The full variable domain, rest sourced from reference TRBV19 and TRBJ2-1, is DGGITQSPKYLFRKEGQNVTLSCEQNLNHDAMYWYRQDPGQGLRLIYYSQIVNDFQKGDIAEGYSVSREKKESFPLTVTSAQKNPTAFYLCASSNGLAGFEQFFGPGTRLTVL.

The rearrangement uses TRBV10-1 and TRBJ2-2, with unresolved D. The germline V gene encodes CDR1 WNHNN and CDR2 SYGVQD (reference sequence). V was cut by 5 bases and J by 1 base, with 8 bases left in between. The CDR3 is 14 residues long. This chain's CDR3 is CASSQRQNTGELFF. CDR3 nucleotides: TGCGCCAGCAGTCAGAGACAGAACACCGGGGAGCTGTTTTTT.

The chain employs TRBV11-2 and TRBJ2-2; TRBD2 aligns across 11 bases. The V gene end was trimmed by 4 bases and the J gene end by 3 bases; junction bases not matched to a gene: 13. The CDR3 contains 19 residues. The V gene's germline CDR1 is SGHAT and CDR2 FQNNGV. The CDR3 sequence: CASSSPSGVAGGDTGELFF. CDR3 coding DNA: TGTGCCAGCAGCTCCCCCTCCGGGGTAGCGGGGGGGGACACCGGGGAGCTGTTTTTT. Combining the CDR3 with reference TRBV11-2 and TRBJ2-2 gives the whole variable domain EAGVAQSPRYKIIEKRQSVAFWCNPISGHATLYWYQQILGQGPKLLIQFQNNGVVDDSQLPKDRFSAERLKGVDSTLKIQPAKLEDSAVYLCASSSPSGVAGGDTGELFFGEGSRLTVL.

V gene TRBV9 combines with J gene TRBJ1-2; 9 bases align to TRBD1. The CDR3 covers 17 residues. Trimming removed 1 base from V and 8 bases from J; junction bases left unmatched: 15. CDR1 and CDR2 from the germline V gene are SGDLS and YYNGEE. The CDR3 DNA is TGTGCCAGCAGCGTAAATCGTCGGACAGGGGATTTTTACGGCTACACCTTC. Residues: CASSVNRRTGDFYGYTF.

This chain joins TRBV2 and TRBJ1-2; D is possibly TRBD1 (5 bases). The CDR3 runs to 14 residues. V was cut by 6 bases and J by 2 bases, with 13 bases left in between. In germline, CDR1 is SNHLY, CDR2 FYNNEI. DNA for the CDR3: TGTGCCAGCAGGGAGGGGTTTGCCAACTATGGCTACACCTTC. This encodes CASREGFANYGYTF. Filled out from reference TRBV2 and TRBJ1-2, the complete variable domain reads EPEVTQTPSHQVTQMGQEVILRCVPISNHLYFYWYRQILGQKVEFLVSFYNNEISEKSEIFDDQFSVERPDGSNFTLKIRSTKLEDSAMYFCASREGFANYGYTFGSGTRLTVV.

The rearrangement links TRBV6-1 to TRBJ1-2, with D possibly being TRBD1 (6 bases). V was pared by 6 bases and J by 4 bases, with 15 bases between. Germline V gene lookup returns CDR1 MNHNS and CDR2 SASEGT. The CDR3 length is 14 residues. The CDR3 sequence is CASRIGGASYGYTF. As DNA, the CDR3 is TGTGCCAGCAGAATAGGGGGGGCCTCCTATGGCTACACCTTC.

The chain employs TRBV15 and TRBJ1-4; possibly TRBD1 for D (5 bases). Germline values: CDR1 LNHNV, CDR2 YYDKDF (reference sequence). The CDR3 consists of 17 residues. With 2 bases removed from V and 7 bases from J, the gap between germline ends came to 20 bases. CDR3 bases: TGTGCCACCAGCAGACCAAGCTACAGAGTGGGACTTGAAAAACTGTTTTTT. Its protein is CATSRPSYRVGLEKLFF.

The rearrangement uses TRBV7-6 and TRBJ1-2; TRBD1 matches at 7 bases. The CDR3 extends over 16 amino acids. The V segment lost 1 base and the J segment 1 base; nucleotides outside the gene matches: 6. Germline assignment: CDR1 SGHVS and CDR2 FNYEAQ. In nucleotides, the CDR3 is TGTGCCAGCAGCTTAGGCCCAGGACAGGATAACTATGGCTACACCTTC. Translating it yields CASSLGPGQDNYGYTF. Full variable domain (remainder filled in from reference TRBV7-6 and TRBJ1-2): GAGVSQSPRYKVTKRGQDVALRCDPISGHVSLYWYRQALGQGPEFLTYFNYEAQQDKSGLPNDRFSAERPEGSISTLTIQRTEQRDSAMYRCASSLGPGQDNYGYTFGSGTRLTVV.

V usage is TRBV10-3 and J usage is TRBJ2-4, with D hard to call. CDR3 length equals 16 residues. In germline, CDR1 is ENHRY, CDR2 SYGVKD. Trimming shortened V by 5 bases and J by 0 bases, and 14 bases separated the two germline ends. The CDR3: CAISSGPGLAKNIQYF. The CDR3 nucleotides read TGTGCCATCAGTTCGGGCCCAGGATTAGCCAAAAACATTCAGTACTTC.

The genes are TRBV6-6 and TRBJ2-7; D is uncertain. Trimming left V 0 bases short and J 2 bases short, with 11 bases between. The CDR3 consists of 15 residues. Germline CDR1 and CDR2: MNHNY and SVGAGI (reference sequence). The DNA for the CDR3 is TGTGCCAGCAGTTACTCAACGGGCGCTGCCTACGAGCAGTACTTC. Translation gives CASSYSTGAAYEQYF.

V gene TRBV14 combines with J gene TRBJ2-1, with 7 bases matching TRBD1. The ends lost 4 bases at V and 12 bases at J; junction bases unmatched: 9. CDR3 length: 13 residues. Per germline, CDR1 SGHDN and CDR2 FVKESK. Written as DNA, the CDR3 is TGTGCCAGCAGCCTTGAAGGGGGACAGTCGCAGTTCTTC. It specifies CASSLEGGQSQFF.

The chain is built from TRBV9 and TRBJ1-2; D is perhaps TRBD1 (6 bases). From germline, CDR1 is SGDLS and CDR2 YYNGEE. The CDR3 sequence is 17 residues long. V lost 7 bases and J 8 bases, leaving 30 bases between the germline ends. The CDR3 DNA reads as TGTGCCAGCCGAAACGCGGGACAAGGTCTCATTGGGGGCGGCTACACCTTC. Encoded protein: CASRNAGQGLIGGGYTF. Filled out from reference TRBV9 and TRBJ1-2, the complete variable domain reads DSGVTQTPKHLITATGQRVTLRCSPRSGDLSVYWYQQSLDQGLQFLIQYYNGEERAKGNILERFSAQQFPDLHSELNLSSLELGDSALYFCASRNAGQGLIGGGYTFGSGTRLTVV.

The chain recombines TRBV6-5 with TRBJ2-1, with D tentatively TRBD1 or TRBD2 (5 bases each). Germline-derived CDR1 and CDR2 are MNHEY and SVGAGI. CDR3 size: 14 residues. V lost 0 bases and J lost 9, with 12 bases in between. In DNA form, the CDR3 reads TGTGCCAGCAGTTACTCTGTACGGGGCGGTGAGCAGTTCTTC. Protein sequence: CASSYSVRGGEQFF.

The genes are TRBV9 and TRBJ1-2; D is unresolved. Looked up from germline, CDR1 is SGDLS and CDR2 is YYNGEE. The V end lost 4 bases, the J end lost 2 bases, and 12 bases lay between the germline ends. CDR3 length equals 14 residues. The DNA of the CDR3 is TGTGCCAGCAGCTCTACGTATGTCAACTATGGCTACACCTTC. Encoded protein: CASSSTYVNYGYTF.

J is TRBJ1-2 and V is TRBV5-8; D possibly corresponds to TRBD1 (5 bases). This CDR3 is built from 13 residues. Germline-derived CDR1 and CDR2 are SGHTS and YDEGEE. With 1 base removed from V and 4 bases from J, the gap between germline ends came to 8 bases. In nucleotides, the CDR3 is TGTGCCAGCAGCTTGCAGGGTCCCTATGGCTACACCTTC. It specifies CASSLQGPYGYTF.

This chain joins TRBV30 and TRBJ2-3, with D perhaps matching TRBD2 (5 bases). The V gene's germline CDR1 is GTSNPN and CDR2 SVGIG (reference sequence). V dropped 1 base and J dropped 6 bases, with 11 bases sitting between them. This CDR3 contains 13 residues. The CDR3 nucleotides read TGTGCCTGGAGTGCCGGGATCGGGGATACGCAGTATTTT. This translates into CAWSAGIGDTQYF.

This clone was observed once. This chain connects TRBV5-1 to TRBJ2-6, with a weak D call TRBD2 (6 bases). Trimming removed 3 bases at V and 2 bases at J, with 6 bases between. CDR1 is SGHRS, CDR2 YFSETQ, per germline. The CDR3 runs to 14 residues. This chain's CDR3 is CASSWRAGANVLTF. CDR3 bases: TGCGCCAGCAGCTGGAGGGCTGGGGCCAACGTCCTGACTTTC.

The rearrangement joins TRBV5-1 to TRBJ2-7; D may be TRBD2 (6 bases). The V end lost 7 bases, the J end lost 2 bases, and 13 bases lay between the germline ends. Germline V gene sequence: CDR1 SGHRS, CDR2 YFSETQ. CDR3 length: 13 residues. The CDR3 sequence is CASHLGGPYEQYF. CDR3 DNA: TGCGCCAGCCACCTCGGGGGACCCTACGAGCAGTACTTC.

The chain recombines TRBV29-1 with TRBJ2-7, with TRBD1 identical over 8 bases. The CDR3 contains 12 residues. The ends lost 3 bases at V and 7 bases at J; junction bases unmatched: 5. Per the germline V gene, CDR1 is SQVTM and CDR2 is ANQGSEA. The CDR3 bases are TGCAGCGTTGACAGGGGGCAGGGGGAGCAGTACTTC. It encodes CSVDRGQGEQYF.

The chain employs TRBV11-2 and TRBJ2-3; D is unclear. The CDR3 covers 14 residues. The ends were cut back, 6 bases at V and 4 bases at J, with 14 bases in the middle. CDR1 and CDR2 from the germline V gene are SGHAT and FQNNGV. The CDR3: CASSPLRVPDTQYF. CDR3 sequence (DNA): TGTGCCAGCAGTCCCCTACGGGTACCAGATACGCAGTATTTT.

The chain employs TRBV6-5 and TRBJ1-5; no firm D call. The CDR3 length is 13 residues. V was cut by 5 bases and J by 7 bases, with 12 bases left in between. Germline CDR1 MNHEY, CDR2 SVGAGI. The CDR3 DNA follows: TGTGCCAGCAGTGTGTTGGGTGGGCAGCCCCAGCATTTT. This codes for CASSVLGGQPQHF.

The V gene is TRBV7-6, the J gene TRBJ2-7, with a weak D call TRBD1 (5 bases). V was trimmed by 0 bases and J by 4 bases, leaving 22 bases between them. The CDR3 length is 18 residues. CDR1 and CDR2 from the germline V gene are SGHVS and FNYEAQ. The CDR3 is CASSLARPGPSENYEQYF. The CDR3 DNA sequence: TGTGCCAGCAGCTTAGCGCGACCAGGGCCCTCGGAAAATTACGAGCAGTACTTC.

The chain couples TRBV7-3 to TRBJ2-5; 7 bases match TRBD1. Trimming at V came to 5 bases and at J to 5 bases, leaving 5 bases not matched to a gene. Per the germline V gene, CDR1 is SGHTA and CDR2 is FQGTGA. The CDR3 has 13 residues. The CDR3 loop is CASSTGTAETQYF. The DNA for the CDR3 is TGTGCCAGCAGCACTGGGACAGCGGAGACCCAGTACTTC.

CDR3 protein: CASSEAGGETQYF. DNA of the CDR3: TGTGCCAGCAGTGAAGCGGGAGGGGAGACCCAGTACTTC. V is TRBV2 and J is TRBJ2-5; TRBD2 aligns across 7 bases. Trimming cost V 0 bases and J 5 bases; bases outside gene matches: 0. Germline values: CDR1 SNHLY, CDR2 FYNNEI. The CDR3 has 13 amino acids. Filled out from reference TRBV2 and TRBJ2-5, the complete variable domain reads EPEVTQTPSHQVTQMGQEVILRCVPISNHLYFYWYRQILGQKVEFLVSFYNNEISEKSEIFDDQFSVERPDGSNFTLKIRSTKLEDSAMYFCASSEAGGETQYFGPGTRLLVL.

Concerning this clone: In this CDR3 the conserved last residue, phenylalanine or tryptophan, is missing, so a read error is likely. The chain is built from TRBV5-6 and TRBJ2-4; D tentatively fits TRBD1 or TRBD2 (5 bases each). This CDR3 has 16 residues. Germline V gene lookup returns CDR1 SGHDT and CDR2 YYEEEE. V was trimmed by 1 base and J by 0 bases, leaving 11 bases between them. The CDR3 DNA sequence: TGTGCCAGCAGCTTGCGGATTGGGACAGCCAAAAACATTCAGTACCTC. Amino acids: CASSLRIGTAKNIQYL.